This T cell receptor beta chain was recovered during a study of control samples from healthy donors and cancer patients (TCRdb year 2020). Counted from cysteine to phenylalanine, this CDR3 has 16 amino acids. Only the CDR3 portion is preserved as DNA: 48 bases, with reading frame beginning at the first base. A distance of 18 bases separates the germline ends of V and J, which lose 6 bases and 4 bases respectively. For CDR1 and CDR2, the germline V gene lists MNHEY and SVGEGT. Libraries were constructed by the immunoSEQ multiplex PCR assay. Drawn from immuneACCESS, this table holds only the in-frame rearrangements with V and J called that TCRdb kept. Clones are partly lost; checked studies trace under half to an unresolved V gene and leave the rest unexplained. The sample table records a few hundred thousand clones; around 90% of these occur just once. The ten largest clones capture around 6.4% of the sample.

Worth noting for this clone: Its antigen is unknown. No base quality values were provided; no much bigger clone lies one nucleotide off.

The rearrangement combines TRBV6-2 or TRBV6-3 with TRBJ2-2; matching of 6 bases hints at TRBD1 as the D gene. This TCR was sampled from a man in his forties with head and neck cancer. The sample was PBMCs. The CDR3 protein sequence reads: CASRPLPGARTGELFF. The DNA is TGTGCCAGCAGACCTCTTCCAGGGGCGCGCACCGGGGAGCTGTTTTTT.